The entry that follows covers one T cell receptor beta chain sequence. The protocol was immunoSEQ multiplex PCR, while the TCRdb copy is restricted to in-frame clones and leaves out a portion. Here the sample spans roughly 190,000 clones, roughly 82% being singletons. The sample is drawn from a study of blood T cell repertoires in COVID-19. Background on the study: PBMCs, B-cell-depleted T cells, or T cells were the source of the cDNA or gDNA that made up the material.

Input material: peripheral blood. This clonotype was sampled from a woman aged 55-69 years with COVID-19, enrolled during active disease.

The CDR3 sequence: CASSTGQGATWGGNEQFF. The CDR3 DNA is TGTGCCAGCAGCACCGGACAGGGGGCTACTTGGGGCGGCAATGAGCAGTTCTTC. The V call is TRBV5-6, the J call TRBJ2-1; 11 positions match TRBD1. The CDR3 sequence is 18 residues long. Losses at the gene ends were 4 bases for V and 6 bases for J; bases not matched to a gene: 15. CDR1 and CDR2 (germline): SGHDT, YYEEEE. The whole variable domain, remainder taken from reference TRBV5-6 and TRBJ2-1, is DAGVTQSPTHLIKTRGQQVTLRCSPKSGHDTVSWYQQALGQGPQFIFQYYEEEERQRGNFPDRFSGHQFPNYSSELNVNALLLGDSALYLCASSTGQGATWGGNEQFFGPGTRLTVL.